One sample yielded the 32 T cell receptor beta chains listed below, sequenced in a study of cytomegalovirus exposure and HLA in healthy donors. The study ran its PCR with 60 Vbeta and 13 Jbeta primers. The method was immunoSEQ multiplex PCR; TCRdb's version includes in-frame clones alone and lacks a portion of them. Counted here are 85,000 to 90,000 clones, 65% to 75% occurring once; the ten biggest clones make up 2.1%. The source material was PBMCs. The receptor source for this set is a man aged 30 to 39 in good health and CMV-seronegative.

V usage is TRBV7-6 and J usage is TRBJ1-1; 8 bases fit TRBD1. Per the germline V gene, CDR1 is SGHVS and CDR2 is FNYEAQ. V was clipped by 10 bases and J by 4 bases; unmatched bases: 8. The CDR3 extends over 13 amino acids. CDR3 residues: CATEDRVGTEAFF. The CDR3 DNA is TGTGCCACGGAGGACAGGGTTGGCACTGAAGCTTTCTTT.

J is TRBJ2-7 and V is TRBV5-8, with D possibly TRBD1 on 6 matching bases. Per germline, CDR1 SGHTS and CDR2 YDEGEE. The CDR3 has 13 amino acids. The V and J ends lost 6 bases and 2 bases respectively, with 12 bases between them. CDR3 in DNA: TGTGCCAGCATCGGACAGAGCACCTACGAGCAGTACTTC. Translation: CASIGQSTYEQYF.

The chain recombines TRBV11-2 with TRBJ2-5, with 7 bases aligning to TRBD1. Trimming cost V 5 bases and J 5 bases; bases outside gene matches: 5. The germline V gene has CDR1 SGHAT and CDR2 FQNNGV. The CDR3 runs to 13 residues. CDR3 sequence (DNA): TGTGCCAGCAGCCGACAGGGTCGGGAGACCCAGTACTTC. Translated, it gives CASSRQGRETQYF.

This clone was found a few times. The chain links TRBV7-3 to TRBJ2-2; tentatively, D is TRBD1 (6 bases). The CDR3 covers 14 residues. Germline V lookup: CDR1 SGHTA, CDR2 FQGTGA. V lost 2 bases and J 5 bases, leaving 9 bases between the germline ends. The CDR3 sequence is CASSLPTGTGELFF. The CDR3 DNA sequence: TGTGCCAGCAGCTTACCCACAGGGACCGGGGAGCTGTTTTTT.

The chain joins TRBV7-8 to TRBJ1-4; 8 bases map to TRBD1. This CDR3 region has 15 residues. V lost 5 bases, J lost 5 bases, and 7 bases stayed unmatched. Germline values: CDR1 SGHVS, CDR2 FQNEAQ. For the CDR3, the DNA is TGTGCCAGCAGCCCCGGGACAGGCCCAAATGAAAAACTGTTTTTT. As protein: CASSPGTGPNEKLFF.

The V gene is TRBV9, the J gene TRBJ1-6; a possible D gene is TRBD1 (6 bases). Per germline, CDR1 SGDLS and CDR2 YYNGEE. Trimming shortened V by 6 bases and J by 10 bases, and 17 bases separated the two germline ends. This CDR3 region has 14 residues. Written as DNA, the CDR3 is TGTGCCAGCACCAGACAGGTGACGGGATCACCCCTCCACTTT. This codes for CASTRQVTGSPLHF. The full variable domain, its missing parts supplied by reference TRBV9 and TRBJ1-6, is DSGVTQTPKHLITATGQRVTLRCSPRSGDLSVYWYQQSLDQGLQFLIQYYNGEERAKGNILERFSAQQFPDLHSELNLSSLELGDSALYFCASTRQVTGSPLHFGNGTRLTVT.

A single count supports this clone. The V call is TRBV29-1, the J call TRBJ2-2; 7 bases agree with TRBD2. CDR1 is SQVTM, CDR2 ANQGSEA, per germline. Trimming took 4 bases from V and 8 from J; bases not matched to a gene: 13. This CDR3 has 15 residues. CDR3 in DNA: TGCAGCGTTGTGCGGGACTACACCGGTACGGGGGAGCTGTTTTTT. Its protein product is CSVVRDYTGTGELFF.

This clone was picked up a small number of times. The chain carries TRBV7-8 and TRBJ1-4; D might be TRBD1 (5 bases). Trimming took 4 bases from V and 7 from J, leaving 16 bases between them. The length of the CDR3 is 15 residues. Germline CDR1 is SGHVS and CDR2 is FQNEAQ. This CDR3 reads CASSSQQGGSEKLFF. Here the CDR3 DNA reads TGTGCCAGCAGCTCGCAGCAGGGAGGGAGTGAAAAACTGTTTTTT.

V is TRBV27 and J is TRBJ1-1, with unresolved D. V was trimmed by 4 bases and J by 3 bases, leaving 3 bases between them. The CDR3 extends over 11 amino acids. The V gene's germline CDR1 is MNHEY and CDR2 SMNVEV (reference sequence). CDR3 coding DNA: TGTGCCAGCAGTTCGGACACTGAAGCTTTCTTT. The encoded protein is CASSSDTEAFF.

The chain combines TRBV30 with TRBJ2-5, with 8 bases fitting TRBD1. V was pared by 7 bases and J by 2 bases, with 3 bases of the junction left unmatched. Germline V gene data show CDR1 as GTSNPN and CDR2 as SVGIG (reference sequence). The CDR3 sequence is 12 residues long. CDR3 nucleotides: TGTGCCTCCTACAGGGGGCAAGAGACCCAGTACTTC. This codes for CASYRGQETQYF.

The J gene is TRBJ2-7, the V gene TRBV19, with D tentatively TRBD1 (6 bases). The germline CDR1 and CDR2 sequences are LNHDA and SQIVND (reference sequence). V dropped 0 bases and J dropped 6 bases, with 12 bases sitting between them. The CDR3 is 14 residues long. The CDR3 loop reads CASSIEPGTFEQYF. DNA for the CDR3: TGTGCCAGTAGTATAGAGCCTGGGACATTCGAGCAGTACTTC.

A few counts support this clone. V is TRBV7-9 and J is TRBJ2-5; 10 positions agree with TRBD1. From germline, CDR1 is SEHNR and CDR2 FQNEAQ (reference sequence). Trimming at V came to 5 bases and at J to 1 base, leaving 4 bases not matched to a gene. CDR3 length: 15 amino acids. The CDR3 here is CASSLGQGIQETQYF. CDR3 nucleotides: TGTGCCAGCAGCCTGGGACAGGGGATCCAAGAGACCCAGTACTTC.

The chain links TRBV14 to TRBJ1-2, with unresolved D. In germline, CDR1 is SGHDN, CDR2 FVKESK. The CDR3 sequence is 16 residues long. Trimming removed 1 base from V and 5 bases from J, with 17 bases in between. CDR3 amino acids: CASSQVSNHRGYGYTF. Written as DNA, the CDR3 is TGTGCCAGCAGCCAAGTTTCGAACCACCGAGGGTATGGCTACACCTTC.

The chain joins TRBV7-9 to TRBJ1-1, with D tentatively TRBD1 (6 bases). The CDR3 has 12 residues. CDR1 and CDR2 from the germline V gene are SEHNR and FQNEAQ (reference sequence). Trimming pared 4 bases from V and 8 bases from J, leaving 11 bases between. The CDR3 sequence is CASSSQGAEAFF. The CDR3 DNA follows: TGTGCCAGCAGCTCACAGGGAGCCGAAGCTTTCTTT.

The V and J genes are TRBV14 and TRBJ2-7; the match to TRBD2 covers 14 bases. The V gene's germline CDR1 is SGHDN and CDR2 FVKESK. This CDR3 region has 19 residues. Trimming took 1 base from V and 5 from J; bases not matched to a gene: 13. Here the CDR3 DNA reads TGTGCCAGCAGCCAAGCCCGACTAGCGGGGGGGCAGCTTTCCCACGAGCAGTACTTC. It yields the protein CASSQARLAGGQLSHEQYF.

V and J are TRBV13 and TRBJ2-3; TRBD1 aligns across 8 bases. Germline trimming cut 1 base from V and 0 bases from J; bases unmatched to any gene: 9. Germline values: CDR1 PRHDT, CDR2 FYEKMQ (reference sequence). CDR3 length: 18 amino acids. The CDR3 nucleotides read TGTGCCAGCAGCTTAGCCCTTCCAGGGGGCATTAGCACAGATACGCAGTATTTT. This encodes CASSLALPGGISTDTQYF.

CDR3 DNA sequence: TGTGCCAGCACCGACAGGGGGTCCCAGACTGAAGCTTTCTTT. Protein product: CASTDRGSQTEAFF. This chain connects TRBV7-2 to TRBJ1-1, with TRBD1 identical over 9 bases. This CDR3 has 14 residues. V lost 7 bases, J lost 5 bases, and 8 bases stayed unmatched. Germline assignment: CDR1 SGHTA and CDR2 FQGNSA.

The chain recombines TRBV2 with TRBJ1-1; weak D call: TRBD1 (6 bases). V lost 6 bases and J lost 0, with 11 bases in between. CDR3 size: 14 residues. Germline assignment: CDR1 SNHLY and CDR2 FYNNEI. CDR3 nucleotide sequence: TGTGCCAGCAGGAAAGGGACACTGAACACTGAAGCTTTCTTT. Translating it yields CASRKGTLNTEAFF.

The chain has TRBV30 and TRBJ1-6; D might be TRBD1 (6 bases). Germline assignment: CDR1 GTSNPN and CDR2 SVGIG (reference sequence). V lost 6 bases and J 4 bases, leaving 19 bases between the germline ends. This CDR3 has 16 residues. The CDR3 DNA follows: TGTGCCTGCACGCGATCAGGGGCCTTTTATAATTCACCCCTCCACTTT. As protein: CACTRSGAFYNSPLHF. The whole variable domain, remainder taken from reference TRBV30 and TRBJ1-6, is SQTIHQWPATLVQPVGSPLSLECTVEGTSNPNLYWYRQAAGRGLQLLFYSVGIGQISSEVPQNLSASRPQDRQFILSSKKLLLSDSGFYLCACTRSGAFYNSPLHFGNGTRLTVT.

This chain joins TRBV29-1 and TRBJ2-5; possible D gene TRBD1, 5 bases. Gene TRBJ2-7 matches the end of the DNA better, so the J call may be wrong. The germline CDR1 and CDR2 sequences are SQVTM and ANQGSEA. The CDR3 extends over 14 amino acids. CDR3 nucleotide sequence: TGCAGCGTTGACGCCGACAGCGAACCCTACGAGCAGTACTTC. Its protein product is CSVDADSEPYEQYF.

The chain is built from TRBV19 and TRBJ1-1; maybe TRBD1 (5 bases). The CDR3 is made up of 14 amino acids. Trimming took off 5 bases at V and 0 bases at J, with 10 bases between the two ends. The germline V gene encodes CDR1 LNHDA and CDR2 SQIVND (reference sequence). Written as DNA, the CDR3 is TGTGCCAGTAGTCCAGGGTTTCTGAACACTGAAGCTTTCTTT. It encodes CASSPGFLNTEAFF. Using reference TRBV19 and TRBJ1-1 for the parts outside the CDR3, the full variable domain is DGGITQSPKYLFRKEGQNVTLSCEQNLNHDAMYWYRQDPGQGLRLIYYSQIVNDFQKGDIAEGYSVSREKKESFPLTVTSAQKNPTAFYLCASSPGFLNTEAFFGQGTRLTVV.

This clone appeared a few times. The rearrangement links TRBV9 to TRBJ1-3, with D unclear. Germline V gene lookup returns CDR1 SGDLS and CDR2 YYNGEE. V shed 0 bases and J shed 2 bases, with 6 bases lying between them. This CDR3 contains 14 residues. The DNA of the CDR3 is TGTGCCAGCAGCGTAGTAGAGACTGGAAACACCATATATTTT. Its protein product is CASSVVETGNTIYF. Full variable domain (rest looked up from reference TRBV9 and TRBJ1-3): DSGVTQTPKHLITATGQRVTLRCSPRSGDLSVYWYQQSLDQGLQFLIQYYNGEERAKGNILERFSAQQFPDLHSELNLSSLELGDSALYFCASSVVETGNTIYFGEGSWLTVV.

This rearrangement joins TRBV5-4 to TRBJ2-1, with 7 bases aligning to TRBD2. Germline CDR1 and CDR2: SGHNT and YYREEE (reference sequence). The CDR3 contains 16 residues. V shed 0 bases and J 7 bases; nucleotides not matched to a gene: 10. The CDR3, as DNA: TGTGCCAGCAGCTTGGTGGTCCCGGGAGGAGGGAATGAGCAGTTCTTC. Protein sequence: CASSLVVPGGGNEQFF.

The V gene is TRBV30, the J gene TRBJ2-4, with D perhaps matching TRBD2 (5 bases). CDR1 is GTSNPN and CDR2 is SVGIG in the germline V gene (reference sequence). The CDR3 has 12 residues. Trimming pared 4 bases from V and 6 bases from J, leaving 10 bases between. CDR3 sequence: CAWTEGLNIQYF. DNA of the CDR3: TGTGCCTGGACCGAGGGCTTAAACATTCAGTACTTC.

The chain uses TRBV27 and TRBJ2-7; 7 nucleotides agree with TRBD1. Germline V CDR1 and CDR2: MNHEY, SMNVEV (reference sequence). The CDR3 has 13 residues. J was trimmed by 4 bases and V by 2 bases; bases with no gene match: 2. The DNA of the CDR3 is TGTGCCAGCAGTTTAGGGACAGAATACGAGCAGTACTTC. It translates to CASSLGTEYEQYF.

This clone was observed a handful of times. V and J are TRBV11-2 and TRBJ1-5, with a tentative D call TRBD1 (5 bases). The germline CDR1 and CDR2 sequences are SGHAT and FQNNGV. The V and J ends lost 0 bases and 2 bases respectively, with 8 bases between them. This CDR3 has 15 amino acids. CDR3 residues: CASSLDQGGNQPQHF. CDR3 sequence (DNA): TGTGCCAGCAGCTTAGATCAGGGTGGCAATCAGCCCCAGCATTTT.

J is TRBJ1-2 and V is TRBV28; maybe TRBD1 (5 bases). Deletions cut 5 bases from V and 8 bases from J, with 24 bases between. CDR1 and CDR2 (germline): MDHEN, SYDVKM. The CDR3 has 16 amino acids. The CDR3 loop reads CASSLVTSGAGDGYTF. The CDR3 nucleotides read TGTGCCAGCAGTCTCGTAACCTCCGGGGCGGGAGACGGCTACACCTTC.

The rearrangement uses TRBV19 and TRBJ2-2; 9 bases are a match to TRBD1. J gave up 7 bases and V 9 bases, and 9 bases lay outside the gene matches. The length of the CDR3 is 14 residues. Germline V gene sequence: CDR1 LNHDA, CDR2 SQIVND (reference sequence). Written as DNA, the CDR3 is TGTGCCAGCCGAACAGGGGGCGCGGTCGGGGAGCTGTTTTTT. This codes for CASRTGGAVGELFF.

This chain joins TRBV2 and TRBJ2-1, with D tentatively TRBD1 (5 bases). The CDR3 contains 15 residues. CDR1 SNHLY and CDR2 FYNNEI come from the germline V gene. Trimming removed 8 bases from V and 3 bases from J, with 17 bases in between. CDR3 coding DNA: TGTGCCAGCTTGCTGGGGCACCAGAACTACAATGAGCAGTTCTTC. Protein: CASLLGHQNYNEQFF. The full variable domain, rest sourced from reference TRBV2 and TRBJ2-1, is EPEVTQTPSHQVTQMGQEVILRCVPISNHLYFYWYRQILGQKVEFLVSFYNNEISEKSEIFDDQFSVERPDGSNFTLKIRSTKLEDSAMYFCASLLGHQNYNEQFFGPGTRLTVL.

The V call is TRBV15, the J call TRBJ1-1, with 7 positions matching TRBD1. Germline lookup yields CDR1 LNHNV and CDR2 YYDKDF (reference sequence). V trimming: 8 bases; J trimming: 0 bases; junction bases outside the gene matches: 3. This CDR3 region has 13 residues. The CDR3 here is CATEQGMNTEAFF. In DNA, the CDR3 is TGTGCCACCGAACAGGGGATGAACACTGAAGCTTTCTTT.

V usage is TRBV30 and J usage is TRBJ1-5, with D unresolved. Trimming removed 1 base at V and 2 bases at J, with 6 bases between. The CDR3 is 13 amino acids. Germline values: CDR1 GTSNPN, CDR2 SVGIG (reference sequence). The CDR3 protein is CAWSEQGNQPQHF. The CDR3 DNA reads as TGTGCCTGGAGTGAGCAGGGCAATCAGCCCCAGCATTTT.

This clone was observed a few times. The chain links TRBV11-1 to TRBJ2-3; the match to TRBD1 covers 7 bases. Germline V gives CDR1 SGHAT, CDR2 FQDESV (reference sequence). After removal of 4 bases from V and 2 bases from J, the junction contained 6 bases not matched to a gene. The CDR3 has 15 residues. CDR3 coding DNA: TGTGCCAGCAGCTGGGACAGAGCCGACACAGATACGCAGTATTTT. Translation gives CASSWDRADTDTQYF.